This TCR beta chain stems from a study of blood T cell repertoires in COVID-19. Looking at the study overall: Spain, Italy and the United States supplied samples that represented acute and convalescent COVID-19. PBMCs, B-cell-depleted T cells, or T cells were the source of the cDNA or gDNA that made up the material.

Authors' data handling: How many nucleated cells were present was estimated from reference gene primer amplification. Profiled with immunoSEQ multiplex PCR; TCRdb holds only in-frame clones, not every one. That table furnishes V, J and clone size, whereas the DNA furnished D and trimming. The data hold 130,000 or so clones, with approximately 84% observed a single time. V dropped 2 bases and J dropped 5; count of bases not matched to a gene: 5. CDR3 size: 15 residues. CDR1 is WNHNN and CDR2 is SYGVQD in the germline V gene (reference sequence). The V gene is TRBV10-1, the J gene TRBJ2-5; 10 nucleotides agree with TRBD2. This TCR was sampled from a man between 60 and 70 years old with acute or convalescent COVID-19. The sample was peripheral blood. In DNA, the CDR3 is TGCGCCAGCAGTGAGGCTAGCGGGAGCGATGAGACCCAGTACTTC. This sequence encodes CASSEASGSDETQYF.